These T cell receptor beta chains were read from a single sample in a study of blood T cell repertoires in COVID-19. TCRdb keeps only in-frame clones here, not all; method: immunoSEQ multiplex PCR. The sample lists under 200,000 clones, approximately 81% occurring once. Sequencing was carried out using peripheral blood. The receptors shown here come from a man aged 18 to 30 with active or convalescent COVID-19. Both conserved end residues are part of each CDR3. The D gene is left open where the match is weak. Not all rows give a size; the values are once, few, many and, for expanded clones, a class.

TRBJ2-5 TRBD2 . TRBV2 CASRGEGETQYF TGTGCCAGCAGGGGGGAGGGGGAGACCCAGTACTTC
TRBJ1-5 . . TRBV27 CASSLASGGNQPQHF TGTGCCAGCAGTTTGGCCAGCGGGGGAAATCAGCCCCAGCATTTT
TRBJ2-7 . . TRBV6-5 CASSYGGLYEQYF TGTGCCAGCAGTTACGGCGGGCTGTACGAGCAGTACTTC
TRBJ1-2 TRBD1 . TRBV19 CASTTQGTGEYGYTF TGTGCCAGTACCACCCAGGGGACAGGGGAATATGGCTACACCTTC
TRBJ2-3 . . TRBV4-2 CASSLAQTDTQYF TGTGCCAGCAGCCTGGCCCAGACAGATACGCAGTATTTT
TRBJ2-2 . . TRBV12-3/TRBV12-4 CASRVTSTGELFF TGTGCCAGCAGAGTGACAAGCACCGGGGAGCTGTTTTTT
TRBJ1-2 TRBD1 . TRBV19 CASTLTGTGSYGYTF TGTGCCAGTACCTTGACCGGGACAGGTTCATATGGCTACACCTTC
TRBJ1-2 . . TRBV11-2 CASSPHMFGGYGYTF TGTGCCAGCAGCCCCCACATGTTCGGGGGCTATGGCTACACCTTC
TRBJ2-3 TRBD1 . TRBV19 CASSRRQGSSTDTQYF TGTGCCAGTAGTAGGAGACAGGGTTCAAGCACAGATACGCAGTATTTT
TRBJ2-7 TRBD2 . TRBV28 CASTISLTSGLGENYEQYF TGTGCCAGCACCATTTCCCTGACTAGCGGACTGGGGGAAAACTACGAGCAGTACTTC
TRBJ1-2 TRBD1 . TRBV2 CASSRQGAVNYGYTF TGTGCCAGCAGTCGACAGGGGGCCGTTAACTATGGCTACACCTTC
TRBJ1-2 TRBD1 . TRBV5-6 CASSLQWDRSYGYTF TGTGCCAGCAGCCTGCAATGGGACAGATCCTATGGCTACACCTTC
TRBJ2-3 . . TRBV11-2 CASSSSLSSLDTQYF TGTGCCAGCAGCTCTTCGTTGTCTAGCCTGGATACGCAGTATTTT
TRBJ1-4 . . TRBV6-5 CASRVGGIQNEKLFF TGTGCCAGCAGGGTGGGCGGGATTCAGAATGAAAAACTGTTTTTT
TRBJ2-7 TRBD1 . TRBV6-4 CASSEEAGTGTYEQYF TGTGCCAGCAGTGAGGAGGCGGGGACAGGGACCTACGAGCAGTACTTC
TRBJ2-2 TRBD2 . TRBV15 CATIAGVGTGELFF TGTGCCACCATCGCGGGGGTTGGCACCGGGGAGCTGTTTTTT
TRBJ2-1 TRBD2 . TRBV2 CASRASGGYDNEQFF TGTGCCAGCAGAGCAAGCGGGGGCTACGACAATGAGCAGTTCTTC
TRBJ2-2 . . TRBV5-4 CASSPGTGELFF TGTGCCAGCAGCCCGGGCACCGGGGAGCTGTTTTTT
TRBJ1-1 . few TRBV6-5 CASSLDRMNTEAFF TGTGCCAGCAGTCTGGACAGAATGAACACTGAAGCTTTCTTT
TRBJ2-5 . . TRBV5-1 CASSADSTQETQYF TGCGCCAGCAGCGCTGACAGTACCCAAGAGACCCAGTACTTC
TRBJ1-1 . . TRBV19 CASTYWGGANTEAFF TGTGCCAGCACTTACTGGGGGGGGGCGAACACTGAAGCTTTCTTT
TRBJ2-7 . . TRBV7-8 CASSWGTGRYEQYF TGTGCCAGCAGCTGGGGAACAGGGCGTTACGAGCAGTACTTC
TRBJ2-6 TRBD1 . TRBV12-5 CACGGQGVPGGANVLTF TGTGCTTGTGGGGGACAGGGGGTCCCGGGTGGGGCCAACGTCCTGACTTTC
TRBJ1-5 . . TRBV6-6 CAVKAGEGQPQHF TGTGCCGTAAAGGCGGGGGAAGGTCAGCCCCAGCATTTT
TRBJ2-2 . . TRBV7-9 CASSLFRFANTGELFF TGTGCCAGCAGCTTGTTCAGGTTCGCGAACACCGGGGAGCTGTTTTTT
TRBJ2-3 TRBD2 few TRBV11-2 CASSLVGGGADTQYF TGTGCCAGCAGCTTAGTCGGCGGGGGGGCAGATACGCAGTATTTT
TRBJ1-1 TRBD1 once TRBV19 CASSMANRGLNTEAFF TGTGCCAGTAGTATGGCAAACAGGGGATTGAACACTGAAGCTTTCTTT
TRBJ2-4 TRBD2 . TRBV20-1 CSAFGGNIQYF TGCAGTGCGTTCGGGGGGAACATTCAGTACTTC
TRBJ2-7 TRBD2 . TRBV6-5 CASSSRGGAYEQYF TGTGCCAGCAGTTCCCGGGGAGGGGCCTACGAGCAGTACTTC
TRBJ2-1 TRBD2 . TRBV3-1/TRBV3-2 CASSSRLAGNEQFF TGTGCCAGCAGCAGCCGACTAGCGGGCAATGAGCAGTTCTTC
TRBJ1-1 . . TRBV6-1 CASSEAQTGFSEAFF TGTGCCAGCAGTGAAGCGCAAACAGGTTTTTCTGAAGCTTTCTTT
TRBJ2-1 TRBD2 . TRBV4-3 CASSQDSGTSGTYNEQFF TGCGCCAGCAGCCAAGATAGTGGGACTAGCGGAACCTACAATGAGCAGTTCTTC
TRBJ2-7 TRBD1 many TRBV2 CASNQQGLYEQYF TGTGCCAGCAACCAACAGGGGCTGTACGAGCAGTACTTC
TRBJ1-2 TRBD1 . TRBV6-4 CASSDEYRGNYGYTF TGTGCCAGCAGTGACGAATACAGGGGGAACTATGGCTACACCTTC
TRBJ1-6 . . TRBV27 CASSFRLFNSPLHF TGTGCCAGCAGTTTCAGGCTTTTTAATTCACCCCTCCACTTT
TRBJ1-2 TRBD1 . TRBV27 CASSWGTGFSMDYGYTF TGTGCCAGCAGTTGGGGGACAGGATTCAGTATGGACTATGGCTACACCTTC
TRBJ2-5 TRBD1 . TRBV18 CASSQDRGRRETQYF TGTGCCAGCTCACAAGACAGGGGGCGACGGGAGACCCAGTACTTC
TRBJ1-5 . . TRBV27 CASRAGTYQPQHF TGTGCCAGCAGAGCCGGGACATATCAGCCCCAGCATTTT
TRBJ2-1 . . TRBV2 CASSGNSGNNEQFF TGTGCCAGCAGTGGTAATAGCGGAAACAATGAGCAGTTCTTC
TRBJ1-6 . . TRBV2 CASDLTQYNSPLHF TGTGCCAGCGACCTGACACAATATAATTCACCCCTCCACTTT
TRBJ1-1 . . TRBV30 CAWKLRGELGEAFF TGTGCCTGGAAGCTACGGGGTGAGCTCGGTGAAGCTTTCTTT
TRBJ2-3 TRBD1 . TRBV24-1 CATSGFGQGFSTDTQYF TGTGCCACCAGTGGCTTTGGACAGGGTTTTAGCACAGATACGCAGTATTTT
TRBJ2-4 . . TRBV10-1 CASSADVSGRGENIQYF TGCGCCAGCAGTGCGGATGTTTCGGGTCGGGGAGAAAACATTCAGTACTTC
TRBJ1-1 . few TRBV28 CASSPGSNTEAFF TGTGCCAGCAGTCCCGGTTCGAACACTGAAGCTTTCTTT
TRBJ2-6 . . TRBV12-3/TRBV12-4 CASTHTGANVLTF TGTGCCAGCACCCACACTGGGGCCAACGTCCTGACTTTC
TRBJ1-4 . . TRBV2 CASSDKVANEKLFF TGTGCCAGCAGTGATAAAGTAGCTAATGAAAAACTGTTTTTT